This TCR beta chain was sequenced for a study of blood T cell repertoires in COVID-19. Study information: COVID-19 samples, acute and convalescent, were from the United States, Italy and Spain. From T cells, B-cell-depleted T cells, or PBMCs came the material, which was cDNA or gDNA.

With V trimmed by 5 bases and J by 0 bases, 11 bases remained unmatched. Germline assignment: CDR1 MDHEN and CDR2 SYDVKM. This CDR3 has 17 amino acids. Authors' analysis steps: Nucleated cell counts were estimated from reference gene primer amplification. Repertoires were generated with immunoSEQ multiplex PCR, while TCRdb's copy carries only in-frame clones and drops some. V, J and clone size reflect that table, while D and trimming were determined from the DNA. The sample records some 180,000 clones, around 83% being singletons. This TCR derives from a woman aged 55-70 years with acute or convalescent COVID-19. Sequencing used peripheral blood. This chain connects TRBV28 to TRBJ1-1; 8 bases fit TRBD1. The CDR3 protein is CASSGETGVPMNTEAFF. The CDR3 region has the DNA TGTGCCAGCAGTGGGGAGACAGGGGTCCCTATGAACACTGAAGCTTTCTTT.